The next 19 T cell receptor beta chains were all read from a single sample in a study of early T cells in non-severe SARS-CoV-2 infection. TCRdb independently ran MiXCR on the 5' RACE reads; one entry per CDR3 protein. This table holds 25,000 to 30,000 distinct CDR3 sequences, 6% to 7.5% found once. The sequencing here drew on whole blood, taken at baseline. These receptors were obtained from an adult who was a healthcare worker with PCR-confirmed SARS-CoV-2 infection or an uninfected control (not recorded which).

This clonotype rates as medium-sized (0.01 to 0.1%). The J gene is TRBJ2-7, the V gene TRBV20-1; D uncertain. Germline V gene lookup returns CDR1 DFQATT and CDR2 SNEGSKA (reference sequence). The germline V and J ends were trimmed by 4 bases and 5 bases, with 12 bases remaining between them. The CDR3 is 12 residues long. The CDR3 DNA is TGCAGTGCTACGGGTGATCGGGACGAGCAGTACTTC. This encodes CSATGDRDEQYF.

This clonotype was observed many times. The V call is TRBV6-2 or TRBV6-3, the J call TRBJ2-7; perhaps D is TRBD1 or TRBD2 (6 bases each). Germline V lookup: CDR1 MNHEY, CDR2 SVGEGT. Trimming took off 5 bases at V and 3 bases at J, with 17 bases between the two ends. The CDR3 has 15 amino acids. This chain's CDR3 is CASSQGGGGYYEQYF. The DNA of the CDR3 is TGTGCCAGCAGTCAGGGAGGAGGGGGATACTACGAGCAGTACTTC.

At least ten counts were recorded for this clonotype. The chain uses TRBV29-1 and TRBJ2-3, with a tentative D call TRBD1 (6 bases). CDR1 is SQVTM, CDR2 ANQGSEA, per germline. Trimming took 8 bases from V and 6 from J, leaving 18 bases between them. The CDR3 spans 13 residues. CDR3 nucleotides: TGCAGCATACAGGGTGGGCCGGCGGATACGCAGTATTTT. Translated: CSIQGGPADTQYF.

This clonotype has at least ten counts. The chain links TRBV11-2 to TRBJ1-1, with unresolved D. CDR1 SGHAT and CDR2 FQNNGV come from the germline V gene. The V end lost 5 bases, the J end lost 0 bases, and 7 bases lay between the germline ends. The CDR3 has 13 amino acids. The CDR3 nucleotides are TGTGCCAGCAGCCTCGGACTGAACACTGAAGCTTTCTTT. Its protein product is CASSLGLNTEAFF. The whole variable domain, remainder taken from reference TRBV11-2 and TRBJ1-1, is EAGVAQSPRYKIIEKRQSVAFWCNPISGHATLYWYQQILGQGPKLLIQFQNNGVVDDSQLPKDRFSAERLKGVDSTLKIQPAKLEDSAVYLCASSLGLNTEAFFGQGTRLTVV.

This chain uses TRBV7-2 with TRBJ2-5; D gene unclear. The V end lost 1 base, the J end lost 2 bases, and 8 bases lay between the germline ends. CDR3 length equals 14 residues. Per the germline V gene, CDR1 is SGHTA and CDR2 is FQGNSA. Here the CDR3 DNA reads TGTGCCAGCAGCTTAGACATTTATCAAGAGACCCAGTACTTC. Encoded protein: CASSLDIYQETQYF.

V is TRBV5-1 and J is TRBJ2-7, with 7 bases fitting TRBD1. Germline loops: CDR1 SGHRS, CDR2 YFSETQ. With V trimmed by 0 bases and J by 7 bases, 4 bases remained unmatched. The CDR3 covers 13 residues. CDR3 in DNA: TGCGCCAGCAGCTTGGTTCCGGACAGGGAGCAGTACTTC. Its translation: CASSLVPDREQYF.

This clonotype was seen a handful of times. The chain uses TRBV20-1 and TRBJ1-5; TRBD1 is a possible D gene (6 bases). Trimming took 6 bases from V and 9 from J, leaving 18 bases between them. The CDR3 spans 13 residues. CDR1 is DFQATT, CDR2 SNEGSKA, per germline (reference sequence). DNA of the CDR3: TGCAGTGCCTCCAACAGGGTTAAAACGCCCCAGCATTTT. Translated: CSASNRVKTPQHF.

This clonotype was observed at least ten times. The V gene is TRBV6-6, the J gene TRBJ2-2; D unresolved. The CDR3 consists of 15 residues. V was pared by 2 bases and J by 5 bases, with 12 bases between. Germline V gene sequence: CDR1 MNHNY, CDR2 SVGAGI (reference sequence). The CDR3 region is CASSYTLLETGELFF. DNA for the CDR3: TGTGCCAGCAGTTACACACTACTGGAGACCGGGGAGCTGTTTTTT.

In this sample, this clonotype turned up many times. V gene TRBV6-1 combines with J gene TRBJ2-5; the match to TRBD1 covers 7 bases. The germline V gene encodes CDR1 MNHNS and CDR2 SASEGT. This CDR3 is 14 amino acids long. The junction had 11 bases not matched to a gene; V was cut back by 8 bases and J by 5 bases. CDR3 protein: CASRSDRVGETQYF. The DNA of the CDR3 is TGTGCCAGCCGTTCCGACAGGGTCGGGGAGACCCAGTACTTC.

This clonotype appeared a few times. The V and J genes are TRBV6-5 and TRBJ2-1; 10 bases line up with TRBD2. This CDR3 has 14 residues. Losses at the gene ends were 7 bases for V and 3 bases for J; bases not matched to a gene: 3. The germline CDR1 and CDR2 sequences are MNHEY and SVGAGI. The CDR3 is CASTASGGYNEQFF. The CDR3 DNA sequence: TGTGCCAGCACCGCTAGCGGGGGCTACAATGAGCAGTTCTTC.

Many counts were recorded for this clonotype. The chain carries TRBV10-3 and TRBJ1-2; TRBD1 aligns across 10 bases. The CDR3 is made up of 16 amino acids. From germline, CDR1 is ENHRY and CDR2 SYGVKD. V trimming: 10 bases; J trimming: 7 bases; junction bases outside the gene matches: 18. CDR3 protein: CATKADRGRLSAGYTF. CDR3 DNA: TGTGCCACCAAAGCCGACAGGGGGCGACTAAGTGCTGGCTACACCTTC.

This clonotype was seen ten or more times. The chain has TRBV6-1 and TRBJ2-3; 10 bases agree with TRBD2. J gave up 1 base and V 4 bases, and 11 bases lay outside the gene matches. There are 18 residues in the CDR3. Germline-derived CDR1 and CDR2 are MNHNS and SASEGT. In DNA, the CDR3 is TGTGCCAGCAGTGCAGCAAATTTAGCGGGAGGCCGCACAGATACGCAGTATTTT. Residues: CASSAANLAGGRTDTQYF.

This sequence joins TRBV28 and TRBJ1-1; possibly TRBD1 for D (5 bases). From germline, CDR1 is MDHEN and CDR2 SYDVKM. The CDR3 is 12 amino acids. The germline V and J ends were trimmed by 7 bases and 4 bases, with 10 bases remaining between them. DNA of the CDR3: TGTGCCAGCACCCCGCAGGGCACTGAAGCTTTCTTT. As protein: CASTPQGTEAFF.

In this sample, this clonotype turned up many times. The chain employs TRBV20-1 and TRBJ2-7; 8 bases match TRBD2. V lost 3 bases to trimming and J lost 6 bases; unmatched junction nucleotides: 10. Germline values: CDR1 DFQATT, CDR2 SNEGSKA (reference sequence). The CDR3 spans 14 residues. CDR3 bases: TGCAGTGCTAGCCGGGGCGGGGGGTTCTCCGAGCAGTACTTC. Its protein product is CSASRGGGFSEQYF.

V usage is TRBV3-1 and J usage is TRBJ2-4, with TRBD1 identical over 8 bases. V dropped 5 bases and J dropped 5; count of bases not matched to a gene: 5. The germline V gene has CDR1 LGHDT and CDR2 YNNKEL (reference sequence). The CDR3 extends over 14 amino acids. In nucleotides, the CDR3 is TGTGCCAGCAGCTCCAGGGGGCACGAAAACATTCAGTACTTC. It specifies CASSSRGHENIQYF. The complete variable domain, with remaining parts taken from reference TRBV3-1 and TRBJ2-4, reads DTAVSQTPKYLVTQMGNDKSIKCEQNLGHDTMYWYKQDSKKFLKIMFSYNNKELIINETVPNRFSPKSPDKAHLNLHINSLELGDSAVYFCASSSRGHENIQYFGAGTRLSVL.

At least ten counts were recorded for this clonotype. The V call is TRBV5-5, the J call TRBJ1-4, with a possible D match to TRBD1 (6 bases). Germline V gives CDR1 SGHKS, CDR2 YYEKEE (reference sequence). The CDR3 loop spans 12 amino acids. Trimming took off 7 bases at V and 8 bases at J, with 12 bases between the two ends. This chain's CDR3 is CASGKTGEKLFF. The CDR3 DNA is TGTGCCAGCGGCAAAACAGGGGAAAAACTGTTTTTT. The complete variable domain, with remaining parts taken from reference TRBV5-5 and TRBJ1-4, reads DAGVTQSPTHLIKTRGQQVTLRCSPISGHKSVSWYQQVLGQGPQFIFQYYEKEERGRGNFPDRFSARQFPNYSSELNVNALLLGDSALYLCASGKTGEKLFFGSGTQLSVL.

This rearrangement joins TRBV6-6 to TRBJ2-3; D is uncertain. Per the germline V gene, CDR1 is MNHNY and CDR2 is SVGAGI (reference sequence). This CDR3 has 13 residues. The germline V and J ends were trimmed by 5 bases and 0 bases, with 6 bases remaining between them. DNA for the CDR3: TGTGCCAGCAGTGGTGACAGCACAGATACGCAGTATTTT. Translation: CASSGDSTDTQYF.

In its sample, this clonotype was seen many times. This chain connects TRBV27 to TRBJ2-1; D might be TRBD2 (5 bases). Deletions cut 1 base from V and 4 bases from J, with 8 bases between. Germline CDR1 is MNHEY and CDR2 is SMNVEV (reference sequence). CDR3 length: 14 residues. CDR3 in DNA: TGTGCCAGCAGTTTATACGGGGATTACAATGAGCAGTTCTTC. It translates to CASSLYGDYNEQFF.

This clonotype was observed many times. This sequence joins TRBV27 and TRBJ1-1; 7 bases line up with TRBD1. This CDR3 has 15 amino acids. Germline assignment: CDR1 MNHEY and CDR2 SMNVEV (reference sequence). Germline trimming cut 5 bases from V and 7 bases from J; bases unmatched to any gene: 13. CDR3 residues: CASSHRQGAIVEAFF. CDR3 DNA: TGTGCCAGCAGTCACAGACAGGGAGCTATAGTTGAAGCTTTCTTT.